The source of this T cell receptor (beta chain) is a study of T cell changes during pregnancy in multiple sclerosis. Method: immunoSEQ multiplex PCR; TCRdb's copy keeps in-frame clones and lacks some. The sample includes 30,000 to 45,000 clones, about nine tenths of them seen just once. Trimming removed 6 bases from V and 4 bases from J, with 12 bases in between. Germline V gives CDR1 MRHNA, CDR2 SNTAGT. CDR3 size: 13 residues. This chain connects TRBV6-4 to TRBJ2-5; D perhaps matches TRBD2 (5 bases). Sequenced here: CD4+ T cells from peripheral blood mononuclear cells, sampled before pregnancy. This TCR was sampled from a female donor with multiple sclerosis, enrolled in a pregnancy study. The CDR3 DNA follows: TGTGCCAGCAGGAGGGTAGGCACAGAGACCCAGTACTTC. It encodes CASRRVGTETQYF.